Sequencing of this TCR beta chain was carried out in a study of T-cell reconstitution after alpha-beta-depleted transplantation in children. This clonotype appeared a few times. What it recognizes is unknown. Findings and limits, study-wide: Approximately two months post-transplant, alpha-beta T cells reportedly originated from several hundred expanded graft clones. T-cell numbers and diversity one year post-transplant derived largely from freshly generated T cells. Where some patients showed high TCRbeta diversity at day 60, it came from recipient T cells and thymic progenitors that had survived.

The library targeted TCRbeta and was prepared with unique molecular identifiers. MiXCR was run by TCRdb on the PCR reads, yielding one entry per CDR3 protein. Of about 240,000 distinct CDR3 sequences in the sample, roughly a quarter were seen once. Losses at the gene ends were 5 bases for V and 8 bases for J; bases not matched to a gene: 17. This CDR3 has 19 amino acids. CDR1 and CDR2 (germline): SGHAT, FQNNGV. The receptor was derived from a girl aged 2-10 years with Fanconi anemia, due to receive a stem cell transplant. The rearrangement uses TRBV11-2 and TRBJ2-4; 14 bases agree with TRBD2. The sequences come from PBMCs, collected before TCRalphabeta/CD19-depleted stem cell transplant. CDR3 DNA: TGTGCCAGCAGCCATCCACGACTAGCGGGGGGGCCTGTTTGGGACATTCAGTACTTC. Protein: CASSHPRLAGGPVWDIQYF.